One and the same sample provided the 11 T cell receptor beta chains below, sequenced in a study of CD8 T cells in Susac syndrome. An amount of RNA that ranged from 0.5 to 1 ug was reverse transcribed with random hexamers. TCRdb re-called the immunoSEQ multiplex PCR reads through MiXCR, storing one row per CDR3 protein. Here the sample spans 150,000 to 180,000 distinct CDR3 sequences, approximately 94% being singletons. Sequencing was carried out using CD8+ T cells from PBMCs. The receptors shown here come from a human donor with multiple sclerosis.

This chain links TRBV7-2 with TRBJ2-3; 15 bases agree with TRBD2. This CDR3 is 18 amino acids long. Germline V gives CDR1 SGHTA, CDR2 FQGNSA. The J segment lost 5 bases and the V segment lost 4 bases, leaving 10 bases of the junction unmatched. This chain's CDR3 is CASSSTGTSGGLQDTQYF. CDR3 DNA: TGTGCCAGCAGCTCTACTGGGACTAGCGGGGGGTTACAAGATACGCAGTATTTT.

The rearrangement uses TRBV11-2 and TRBJ2-7; TRBD2 agrees at 9 bases. The germline V gene has CDR1 SGHAT and CDR2 FQNNGV. Trimming removed 6 bases from V and 0 bases from J; junction bases left unmatched: 6. The length of the CDR3 is 15 residues. The CDR3 is CASSFSGGYSYEQYF. In nucleotides, the CDR3 is TGTGCCAGCAGTTTTAGCGGGGGCTACTCCTACGAGCAGTACTTC.

The chain recombines TRBV27 with TRBJ1-2, with D maybe TRBD1 (5 bases). CDR1 and CDR2 from the germline V gene are MNHEY and SMNVEV (reference sequence). V dropped 6 bases and J dropped 8 bases, with 16 bases sitting between them. CDR3 size: 13 residues. The CDR3 sequence: CASSQGSVWGYTF. Here the CDR3 DNA reads TGTGCCAGCAGCCAGGGCTCGGTGTGGGGCTACACCTTC.

This chain connects TRBV7-9 to TRBJ2-3; D not resolved. Germline CDR1 SEHNR, CDR2 FQNEAQ (reference sequence). V was cut by 8 bases and J by 2 bases, with 11 bases left in between. This CDR3 region has 13 residues. Written as DNA, the CDR3 is TGTGCCAGCGACGCCGACCACACAGATACGCAGTATTTT. This codes for CASDADHTDTQYF.

This rearrangement joins TRBV20-1 to TRBJ2-3; 7 bases agree with TRBD1. The CDR3 is 15 amino acids. Germline loops: CDR1 DFQATT, CDR2 SNEGSKA (reference sequence). V gave up 5 bases and J gave up 6 bases; unmatched junction bases: 14. CDR3 sequence (DNA): TGCAGTGCTCTACACGGACAGGACTTCAGGGATACGCAGTATTTT. Its translation is CSALHGQDFRDTQYF.

The V call is TRBV5-1, the J call TRBJ2-7; tentative D call: TRBD1 (6 bases). Trimming left V 3 bases short and J 6 bases short, with 10 bases between. Per germline, CDR1 SGHRS and CDR2 YFSETQ. There are 12 residues in the CDR3. The CDR3 protein is CASSSRGREQYF. The CDR3 DNA follows: TGCGCCAGCAGCTCCAGGGGCCGCGAGCAGTACTTC.

The chain combines TRBV20-1 with TRBJ1-5, with unresolved D. Trimming left V 6 bases short and J 9 bases short, with 15 bases between. The CDR3 loop spans 12 amino acids. Germline-derived CDR1 and CDR2 are DFQATT and SNEGSKA (reference sequence). CDR3 DNA: TGCAGTGCCGGGCTCGGGGTAGGGCCCCAGCATTTT. Its translation is CSAGLGVGPQHF.

This chain uses TRBV9 with TRBJ2-7; 9 positions match TRBD2. The junction had 4 bases not matched to a gene; V was cut back by 2 bases and J by 4 bases. This CDR3 contains 14 residues. Germline V gene data show CDR1 as SGDLS and CDR2 as YYNGEE. CDR3 amino acids: CASSVSGGTYEQYF. CDR3 nucleotide sequence: TGTGCCAGCAGCGTGAGCGGGGGGACGTACGAGCAGTACTTC.

The J gene is TRBJ2-1, the V gene TRBV4-3; the match to TRBD2 covers 7 bases. Unmatched junction bases numbered 3, after V lost 0 bases and J lost 4 bases. The CDR3 loop spans 15 amino acids. Germline CDR1 is LGHNA and CDR2 is YSLEER. CDR3 residues: CASSQDSAGYNEQFF. Here the CDR3 DNA reads TGCGCCAGCAGCCAAGACTCAGCGGGGTACAATGAGCAGTTCTTC.

V and J are TRBV9 and TRBJ2-7; D possibly corresponds to TRBD1 (6 bases). The CDR3 covers 15 residues. From germline, CDR1 is SGDLS and CDR2 YYNGEE. The ends were cut back, 4 bases at V and 0 bases at J, with 14 bases in the middle. CDR3 protein: CASSPRGLSSYEQYF. In nucleotides, the CDR3 is TGTGCCAGCAGCCCCAGGGGCCTTAGCTCCTACGAGCAGTACTTC.

The rearrangement links TRBV15 to TRBJ2-1; 9 bases fit TRBD1. The CDR3 extends over 12 amino acids. After removal of 9 bases from V and 9 bases from J, the junction contained 6 bases not matched to a gene. Germline CDR1 is LNHNV and CDR2 is YYDKDF (reference sequence). This chain's CDR3 is CATITGGGEQFF. The CDR3 nucleotides are TGTGCCACGATTACAGGGGGCGGTGAGCAGTTCTTC.